The 26 T cell receptor beta chains reported below all come from one sample, sequenced in a study of shared clonotypes between healthy human individuals. TCRdb's copy holds only in-frame clones and misses some; the assay was immunoSEQ multiplex PCR. This repertoire shows roughly 2,500,000 clones, roughly 93% found once; its top ten account for around 0.37%. The specimen was naive CD4+ T cells from PBMCs. The subset is: CD45RA+ positively selected. The receptor source for this set is a man between 18 and 35 years old in good health. Some clones in this sample may be carry-over from other donors' samples.

The chain links TRBV28 to TRBJ1-4, with 8 bases identical to TRBD1. The V gene end was trimmed by 3 bases and the J gene end by 7 bases; junction bases not matched to a gene: 7. CDR1 and CDR2 from the germline V gene are MDHEN and SYDVKM. This CDR3 is built from 15 residues. The CDR3 loop reads CASSFQQGGIEKLFF. DNA of the CDR3: TGTGCCAGCAGTTTCCAACAGGGGGGGATTGAAAAACTGTTTTTT.

This chain uses TRBV5-8 with TRBJ1-4; D is possibly TRBD1 (5 bases). In germline, CDR1 is SGHTS, CDR2 YDEGEE. CDR3 size: 17 residues. V was pared by 3 bases and J by 7 bases, with 22 bases between. In nucleotides, the CDR3 is TGTGCCAGCAGCTCCTCAACGAGGACGAGTGGGGGTGAAAAACTGTTTTTT. It encodes CASSSSTRTSGGEKLFF.

J is TRBJ2-5 and V is TRBV28, with 7 bases identical to TRBD2. Germline V gene lookup returns CDR1 MDHEN and CDR2 SYDVKM. The CDR3 is 15 amino acids. Germline trimming cut 6 bases from V and 0 bases from J; bases unmatched to any gene: 7. CDR3 amino acids: CASSLLAVYQETQYF. In DNA form, the CDR3 reads TGTGCCAGCAGCCTGCTAGCGGTATACCAAGAGACCCAGTACTTC.

To note about this clone: Other DNA sequences in this specimen translate into the identical CDR3. The rearrangement uses TRBV18 and TRBJ2-5; D remains unclear. CDR1 and CDR2 from the germline V gene are KGHSH and LQKENI. V was pared by 2 bases and J by 3 bases, with 7 bases between. The CDR3 totals 13 residues. The CDR3 loop reads CASSPREEETQYF. Written as DNA, the CDR3 is TGTGCCAGCTCACCAAGGGAAGAAGAGACCCAGTACTTC.

The V and J genes are TRBV10-3 and TRBJ2-3; TRBD1 is a possible D gene (5 bases). Germline-derived CDR1 and CDR2 are ENHRY and SYGVKD. The CDR3 covers 14 residues. Trimming removed 7 bases from V and 4 bases from J, with 15 bases in between. This CDR3 is CAITQQEWADTQYF. The CDR3 nucleotides are TGTGCCATCACCCAACAGGAGTGGGCAGATACGCAGTATTTT.

CDR3 amino acids: CASSLRRALRTEAFF. As DNA, the CDR3 is TGTGCCAGCAGCTTAAGACGGGCCTTGAGGACTGAAGCTTTCTTT. The chain has TRBV11-2 and TRBJ1-1; unclear D gene. CDR3 length: 15 amino acids. V lost 2 bases and J 5 bases, leaving 15 bases between the germline ends. The germline gives CDR1 SGHAT, CDR2 FQNNGV.

This rearrangement joins TRBV5-1 to TRBJ2-7; 10 bases align to TRBD2. The junction had 3 bases not matched to a gene; V was cut back by 0 bases and J by 0 bases. Germline-derived CDR1 and CDR2 are SGHRS and YFSETQ. CDR3 length: 16 amino acids. The CDR3 sequence: CASSLVPSGSSYEQYF. CDR3 sequence (DNA): TGCGCCAGCAGCTTGGTCCCTAGCGGGAGCTCCTACGAGCAGTACTTC.

The V gene is TRBV28, the J gene TRBJ2-7; D call uncertain. CDR1 and CDR2 (germline): MDHEN, SYDVKM. This CDR3 has 11 amino acids. Trimming took off 7 bases at V and 4 bases at J, with 8 bases between the two ends. The CDR3 protein is CASTIGYEQYF. DNA of the CDR3: TGTGCCAGCACTATAGGGTACGAGCAGTACTTC. Looking up the rest from reference TRBV28 and TRBJ2-7 gives the full variable domain: DVKVTQSSRYLVKRTGEKVFLECVQDMDHENMFWYRQDPGLGLRLIYFSYDVKMKEKGDIPEGYSVSREKKERFSLILESASTNQTSMYLCASTIGYEQYFGPGTRLTVT.

The chain has TRBV5-1 and TRBJ2-7, with D tentatively TRBD1 (6 bases). With 4 bases removed from V and 2 bases from J, the gap between germline ends came to 22 bases. The CDR3 contains 17 residues. Per the germline V gene, CDR1 is SGHRS and CDR2 is YFSETQ. CDR3 protein: CASSPALTGSLAYEQYF. The DNA of the CDR3 is TGCGCCAGCAGCCCGGCCCTAACAGGGAGTTTGGCCTACGAGCAGTACTTC.

This clone was seen a single time. The rearrangement uses TRBV2 and TRBJ2-7; 14 nucleotides agree with TRBD2. Germline V lookup: CDR1 SNHLY, CDR2 FYNNEI. Germline trimming cut 2 bases from V and 6 bases from J; bases unmatched to any gene: 6. This CDR3 contains 16 residues. CDR3 bases: TGTGCCAGCAGTGAACCGGGACTAGCGGGAGTGGTCGAGCAGTACTTC. Its protein is CASSEPGLAGVVEQYF.

This chain joins TRBV4-3 and TRBJ2-4; D gene unclear. V lost 4 bases to trimming and J lost 0 bases, with 13 bases between them. This CDR3 has 16 residues. The germline V gene has CDR1 LGHNA and CDR2 YSLEER. The CDR3 protein is CASSLARNLAKNIQYF. The CDR3 nucleotides are TGCGCCAGCAGCCTCGCACGGAACCTAGCCAAAAACATTCAGTACTTC.

Written as DNA, the CDR3 is TGTGCCATTCTCAGCAACTATGGCTACACCTTC. Translated: CAILSNYGYTF. V is TRBV10-3 and J is TRBJ1-2; D unresolved. V lost 9 bases and J 2 bases, leaving 7 bases between the germline ends. The CDR3 consists of 11 residues. Germline CDR1 ENHRY, CDR2 SYGVKD.

The chain is built from TRBV6-1 and TRBJ2-6; TRBD1 might be the D (6 bases). The CDR3 spans 13 residues. V was pared by 11 bases and J by 2 bases, with 10 bases between. Germline CDR1 MNHNS, CDR2 SASEGT. CDR3 amino acids: CASRTAGANVLTF. The DNA for the CDR3 is TGTGCCTCAAGGACAGCTGGGGCCAACGTCCTGACTTTC.

The DNA of the CDR3 is TGTGCCAGCAAACAGGACCCCTTCTCTGGAAACACCATATATTTT. This gives the protein CASKQDPFSGNTIYF. The gene calls are TRBV2 and TRBJ1-3, with a weak D call TRBD1 (5 bases). Germline V gene sequence: CDR1 SNHLY, CDR2 FYNNEI. Trimming cost V 7 bases and J 0 bases, with 13 bases left between them. There are 15 residues in the CDR3.

This sequence joins TRBV27 and TRBJ2-5, with TRBD1 identical over 9 bases. The CDR3 has 16 residues. With V trimmed by 6 bases and J by 2 bases, 10 bases remained unmatched. Germline CDR1 and CDR2: MNHEY and SMNVEV (reference sequence). CDR3 sequence (DNA): TGTGCCAGCAGGCCCACAGGGGGCTGGGGACAAGAGACCCAGTACTTC. Translating it yields CASRPTGGWGQETQYF.

As for this clone: At the DNA level, this CDR3 is encoded by other sequences in the same sample as well. V and J are TRBV5-1 and TRBJ1-4; tentatively, D is TRBD1 (5 bases). Trimming took 2 bases from V and 8 from J, leaving 10 bases between them. The germline CDR1 and CDR2 sequences are SGHRS and YFSETQ. The CDR3 length is 13 residues. CDR3 sequence: CASSLGVREKLFF. The DNA for the CDR3 is TGCGCCAGCAGCTTAGGGGTGAGAGAAAAACTGTTTTTT.

In DNA, the CDR3 is TGCGCCAGCAGCCGATCCGACAGGAGCTCCTACGAGCAGTACTTC. Protein product: CASSRSDRSSYEQYF. The V call is TRBV4-1, the J call TRBJ2-7, with D possibly TRBD1 on 6 matching bases. The CDR3 runs to 15 residues. Trimming removed 4 bases from V and 0 bases from J, with 13 bases in between. Germline CDR1 is MGHRA and CDR2 is YSYEKL.

V and J are TRBV5-1 and TRBJ2-7; possible D gene TRBD1, 5 bases. V lost 4 bases, J lost 6 bases, and 14 bases lay in between. This CDR3 contains 13 residues. Germline loops: CDR1 SGHRS, CDR2 YFSETQ. The CDR3, as DNA: TGCGCCAGCAGCGTCGGACATGGCGGCGAGCAGTACTTC. Its translation is CASSVGHGGEQYF. Together with reference TRBV5-1 and TRBJ2-7, the CDR3 gives the full variable domain: KAGVTQTPRYLIKTRGQQVTLSCSPISGHRSVSWYQQTPGQGLQFLFEYFSETQRNKGNFPGRFSGRQFSNSRSEMNVSTLELGDSALYLCASSVGHGGEQYFGPGTRLTVT.

The chain is built from TRBV6-5 and TRBJ1-2; no clear D gene. The CDR3 runs to 13 residues. Trimming shortened V by 7 bases and J by 8 bases, and 17 bases separated the two germline ends. In germline, CDR1 is MNHEY, CDR2 SVGAGI. The chain's CDR3 is CASTPRAGAGYTF. The DNA of the CDR3 is TGTGCCAGCACCCCACGAGCAGGTGCGGGCTACACCTTC.

The rearrangement links TRBV18 to TRBJ2-3; D is possibly TRBD2 (6 bases). V gave up 4 bases and J gave up 0 bases, with 11 bases separating them. Germline assignment: CDR1 KGHSH and CDR2 LQKENI. This CDR3 spans 15 amino acids. The CDR3 region is CASSHNGGSTDTQYF. The DNA for the CDR3 is TGTGCCAGCTCACACAACGGGGGAAGCACAGATACGCAGTATTTT.

The chain is built from TRBV28 and TRBJ2-4, with 7 bases identical to TRBD2. This CDR3 contains 16 residues. V trimming: 7 bases; J trimming: 2 bases; junction bases outside the gene matches: 11. CDR1 is MDHEN, CDR2 SYDVKM, per germline. The CDR3 sequence: CASTRGGVRPKNIQYF. CDR3 in DNA: TGTGCCAGCACCCGGGGAGGGGTAAGGCCCAAAAACATTCAGTACTTC.

The chain carries TRBV9 and TRBJ2-5; D is possibly TRBD1 (6 bases). The germline CDR1 and CDR2 sequences are SGDLS and YYNGEE. V gave up 0 bases and J gave up 0 bases, with 12 bases separating them. The CDR3 is 16 amino acids. The CDR3 bases are TGTGCCAGCAGCGTAGCGGCCAGGGGCTACCAAGAGACCCAGTACTTC. Amino acid sequence: CASSVAARGYQETQYF.

The V call is TRBV29-1, the J call TRBJ1-4; 9 bases are shared with TRBD1. Germline V lookup: CDR1 SQVTM, CDR2 ANQGSEA. J lost 4 bases, V lost 6 bases, and 3 bases had no gene match. The CDR3 covers 13 residues. The CDR3 reads CSVVTGGNEKLFF. The CDR3 nucleotides read TGCAGCGTGGTGACAGGGGGTAATGAAAAACTGTTTTTT. Based on the CDR3 plus reference TRBV29-1 and TRBJ1-4, the full variable domain is SAVISQKPSRDICQRGTSLTIQCQVDSQVTMMFWYRQQPGQSLTLIATANQGSEATYESGFVIDKFPISRPNLTFSTLTVSNMSPEDSSIYLCSVVTGGNEKLFFGSGTQLSVL.

The V gene is TRBV6-1, the J gene TRBJ2-4; 11 nucleotides line up with TRBD2. Unmatched junction bases numbered 4, after V lost 0 bases and J lost 6 bases. Germline assignment: CDR1 MNHNS and CDR2 SASEGT. This CDR3 is built from 16 residues. This chain's CDR3 is CASSEALTSGRNIQYF. The CDR3 DNA reads TGTGCCAGCAGTGAAGCGCTTACTAGCGGGAGAAACATTCAGTACTTC.

The chain combines TRBV6-5 with TRBJ2-7; maybe TRBD2 (5 bases). The germline V gene has CDR1 MNHEY and CDR2 SVGAGI. The CDR3 has 12 residues. V was cut by 7 bases and J by 2 bases, with 9 bases left in between. The CDR3 DNA reads as TGTGCCAGCACGGGGAATCCCTACGAGCAGTACTTC. Translated: CASTGNPYEQYF.

The chain recombines TRBV10-3 with TRBJ2-5, with 9 bases lining up with TRBD2. The J call may be wrong; the DNA end is better matched by TRBJ2-7. This CDR3 has 14 amino acids. Germline CDR1 and CDR2: ENHRY and SYGVKD. Here the CDR3 reads CATARGGRVYEQYF. CDR3 nucleotides: TGTGCCACGGCCCGAGGCGGGAGGGTATACGAGCAGTACTTC.